Below are 20 T cell receptor beta chains sequenced from a single sample in a study of blood T cell repertoires in COVID-19. Some clones are missing from TCRdb's copy, which holds only in-frame ones; the method was immunoSEQ multiplex PCR. The sample includes 20,000 to 25,000 clones, around 89% of them seen just once. The sequencing sample was made of peripheral blood. These receptors originate from a man aged 65 to 79 with acute or convalescent COVID-19.

The CDR3, as DNA: TGCAGTGCTAGTAGACAGGCAAGTAGCACAGATACGCAGTATTTT. This sequence encodes CSASRQASSTDTQYF. The chain uses TRBV20-1 and TRBJ2-3; TRBD1 might be the D (6 bases). The CDR3 runs 15 residues. V was pared by 3 bases and J by 0 bases, with 13 bases between. CDR1 is DFQATT, CDR2 SNEGSKA, per germline (reference sequence).

The chain combines TRBV20-1 with TRBJ1-1, with D unresolved. V was cut by 6 bases and J by 2 bases, with 7 bases left in between. This CDR3 comprises 11 residues. Germline CDR1 reads DFQATT; CDR2 reads SNEGSKA (reference sequence). The CDR3 sequence is CSARVNTEAFF. For the CDR3, the DNA is TGCAGTGCCCGGGTCAACACTGAAGCTTTCTTT.

The rearrangement joins TRBV11-3 to TRBJ2-1; TRBD1 aligns across 8 bases. Unmatched junction bases numbered 13, after V lost 2 bases and J lost 10 bases. Per the germline V gene, CDR1 is SGHNT and CDR2 is YENEEA. CDR3 size: 16 residues. CDR3 nucleotide sequence: TGTGCCAGCAGCTTACCGACAGGGGCGGGTCTTGGGGAGCAGTTCTTC. As protein: CASSLPTGAGLGEQFF.

The genes are TRBV19 and TRBJ1-2, with D possibly TRBD1 on 6 matching bases. The germline gives CDR1 LNHDA, CDR2 SQIVND (reference sequence). The germline V and J ends were trimmed by 6 bases and 4 bases, with 18 bases remaining between them. The CDR3 covers 15 residues. The CDR3 sequence: CASRMDSAGSYGYTF. CDR3 nucleotide sequence: TGTGCCAGTAGGATGGACAGCGCCGGTTCCTATGGCTACACCTTC.

The chain uses TRBV28 and TRBJ2-1, with D tentatively TRBD1 (6 bases). Germline CDR1 is MDHEN and CDR2 is SYDVKM. Trimming removed 1 base from V and 1 base from J, with 17 bases in between. The CDR3 loop spans 18 amino acids. CDR3 region: CASSLLSSRTVSYNEQFF. CDR3 DNA: TGTGCCAGCAGTTTATTATCGAGCAGGACAGTTTCCTACAATGAGCAGTTCTTC.

This clone is categorized as large. V and J are TRBV3-1 (or the pseudogene TRBV3-2) and TRBJ1-1; D is perhaps TRBD1 (5 bases). CDR3 length: 15 amino acids. V lost 6 bases and J lost 5, with 19 bases in between. The germline gives CDR1 LGHDT, CDR2 YNNKEL (reference sequence). The CDR3, as DNA: TGTGCCAGCAGTAGAAGTGGTGGGGCAAGGACTGAAGCTTTCTTT. As protein: CASSRSGGARTEAFF.

The J gene is TRBJ1-2, the V gene TRBV28, with D tentatively TRBD1 (5 bases). Germline V gives CDR1 MDHEN, CDR2 SYDVKM. This CDR3 spans 13 amino acids. V lost 8 bases and J lost 3, with 13 bases in between. CDR3 nucleotide sequence: TGTGCCAGCCGAAGACAGATGGACTATGGCTACACCTTC. Amino acid sequence: CASRRQMDYGYTF.

V is TRBV6-1 and J is TRBJ1-5; D remains ambiguous. V gave up 2 bases and J gave up 10 bases, with 21 bases separating them. There are 16 residues in the CDR3. The germline CDR1 and CDR2 sequences are MNHNS and SASEGT. CDR3 nucleotide sequence: TGTGCCAGCAGTGAATTTGCAGGTACAGTGGGTGCACCCCAGCATTTT. This gives the protein CASSEFAGTVGAPQHF.

This chain connects TRBV18 to TRBJ1-1; D may be TRBD1 (6 bases). Germline V gene sequence: CDR1 KGHSH, CDR2 LQKENI. V lost 8 bases to trimming and J lost 5 bases, with 18 bases between them. The CDR3 sequence is 14 residues long. CDR3: CASQGSRLKTEAFF. Written as DNA, the CDR3 is TGTGCCAGCCAGGGGTCCCGGCTAAAAACTGAAGCTTTCTTT.

The rearrangement uses TRBV7-7 and TRBJ1-5; D unresolved. Germline V lookup: CDR1 SSHAT, CDR2 FNYEAQ (reference sequence). The CDR3 is 13 amino acids. V was shortened by 2 bases and J by 10 bases, with 12 bases between the two germline ends. The CDR3 DNA reads as TGTGCCAGCAGCTTACGTCCGGGTCTACCCCAGCATTTT. Its translation is CASSLRPGLPQHF.

This chain joins TRBV6-5 and TRBJ1-1; TRBD1 matches at 7 bases. The CDR3 totals 15 residues. V lost 5 bases and J lost 4; bases outside the gene matches: 10. Germline lookup yields CDR1 MNHEY and CDR2 SVGAGI. Here the CDR3 DNA reads TGTGCCAGCAGTAAGGAAGGGGGCAGGGGCACTGAAGCTTTCTTT. Translation gives CASSKEGGRGTEAFF.

In its sample, this clone was seen once. The V gene is TRBV5-6, the J gene TRBJ2-1; 9 bases match TRBD1. From germline, CDR1 is SGHDT and CDR2 YYEEEE. The CDR3 totals 18 residues. With V trimmed by 3 bases and J by 1 base, 11 bases remained unmatched. CDR3 region: CASSSGTGKEVSYNEQFF. DNA for the CDR3: TGTGCCAGCAGCTCTGGGACAGGGAAGGAGGTATCCTACAATGAGCAGTTCTTC.

CDR3 amino acids: CASSSTSGFQETQYF. DNA of the CDR3: TGTGCCAGCAGTTCTACTAGCGGATTCCAAGAGACCCAGTACTTC. V usage is TRBV28 and J usage is TRBJ2-5, with 8 bases matching TRBD2. Trimming cost V 4 bases and J 1 base; bases outside gene matches: 5. CDR3 length equals 15 residues. Germline CDR1 reads MDHEN; CDR2 reads SYDVKM.

The chain recombines TRBV7-6 with TRBJ2-1; 7 bases fit TRBD2. CDR1 and CDR2 (germline): SGHVS, FNYEAQ. This CDR3 spans 15 amino acids. Trimming at V came to 5 bases and at J to 3 bases, leaving 7 bases not matched to a gene. The CDR3 sequence: CASSAGGIVYNEQFF. The CDR3 nucleotides read TGTGCCAGCAGCGCCGGGGGGATTGTCTACAATGAGCAGTTCTTC.

The chain has TRBV5-1 and TRBJ2-1; 8 bases align to TRBD2. After removal of 2 bases from V and 5 bases from J, the junction contained 6 bases not matched to a gene. Germline CDR1 is SGHRS and CDR2 is YFSETQ. The CDR3 is 15 residues long. The CDR3 bases are TGCGCCAGCAGCTTACCGGGAGGGGCACACAATGAGCAGTTCTTC. Amino acid sequence: CASSLPGGAHNEQFF. Drawing the rest from reference TRBV5-1 and TRBJ2-1, the complete variable domain is KAGVTQTPRYLIKTRGQQVTLSCSPISGHRSVSWYQQTPGQGLQFLFEYFSETQRNKGNFPGRFSGRQFSNSRSEMNVSTLELGDSALYLCASSLPGGAHNEQFFGPGTRLTVL.

The CDR3 region is CASSLSGVGTEAFF. The CDR3 nucleotides read TGTGCCAGCAGTTTATCCGGGGTAGGAACTGAAGCTTTCTTT. This rearrangement joins TRBV28 to TRBJ1-1; D gene uncertain. The germline CDR1 and CDR2 sequences are MDHEN and SYDVKM. This CDR3 contains 14 residues. Trimming pared 1 base from V and 5 bases from J, leaving 11 bases between.

The chain couples TRBV5-1 to TRBJ2-7; 11 bases map to TRBD2. The germline CDR1 and CDR2 sequences are SGHRS and YFSETQ. The CDR3 length is 17 residues. Germline trimming cut 4 bases from V and 2 bases from J; bases unmatched to any gene: 11. The CDR3 DNA reads as TGCGCCAGCAGCCCGGGACTAGCGGTGAGGACTCCCTACGAGCAGTACTTC. Translation: CASSPGLAVRTPYEQYF. The whole variable domain, filled in from reference TRBV5-1 and TRBJ2-7, reads KAGVTQTPRYLIKTRGQQVTLSCSPISGHRSVSWYQQTPGQGLQFLFEYFSETQRNKGNFPGRFSGRQFSNSRSEMNVSTLELGDSALYLCASSPGLAVRTPYEQYFGPGTRLTVT.

The chain employs TRBV5-5 and TRBJ1-2; 7 nucleotides line up with TRBD1. The CDR3 has 16 residues. V shed 5 bases, J shed 8 bases, and the junction held 18 bases outside the gene matches. Looked up from germline, CDR1 is SGHKS and CDR2 is YYEKEE (reference sequence). CDR3 amino acids: CASRQPIGGPRDGYTF. CDR3 nucleotides: TGTGCCAGCAGACAACCCATAGGGGGCCCAAGAGACGGCTACACCTTC.

This chain uses TRBV6-6 with TRBJ2-2, with D possibly TRBD2 on 6 matching bases. Trimming removed 2 bases at V and 0 bases at J, with 10 bases between. This CDR3 has 16 residues. Looked up from germline, CDR1 is MNHNY and CDR2 is SVGAGI (reference sequence). The CDR3 DNA is TGTGCCAGCAGTTACCTGGGCGGGGCGAACACCGGGGAGCTGTTTTTT. This sequence encodes CASSYLGGANTGELFF.

The chain joins TRBV14 to TRBJ2-7; 11 bases agree with TRBD2. In germline, CDR1 is SGHDN, CDR2 FVKESK. The CDR3 has 16 residues. After removal of 5 bases from V and 1 base from J, the junction contained 7 bases not matched to a gene. The CDR3 region has the DNA TGTGCCAGCAGCTCCTTAACTAGCGGGGGATCCTACGAGCAGTACTTC. Its translation: CASSSLTSGGSYEQYF.